A selection of T cell receptor beta chains follows, all from one sample in a study of OX40 agonist ivuxolimab in advanced cancers. The protocol was immunoSEQ multiplex PCR, while the TCRdb copy is restricted to in-frame clones and leaves out a portion. Of some 68,000 clones in the sample, 70% to 90% are singletons; the top ten hold 1.1%. Sample: CD4+ or CD8+ T cells sorted from blood, taken in a trial of the OX40 agonist ivuxolimab. The origin of the receptors is an adult with an advanced solid tumor such as melanoma, head and neck, liver or kidney cancer. Both conserved end residues are part of each CDR3. A D gene is named only where the DNA matches it firmly.

v_call	j_call	d_call	cdr3_aa
TRBV5-4	TRBJ1-1	NA	CASSYSRDTEAFF
TRBV30	TRBJ1-1	NA	CAWSSWGNTEAFF
TRBV5-6	TRBJ2-3	NA	CASSPFYGLPFF
TRBV7-9	TRBJ1-1	NA	CASSFSGDGEAFF
TRBV19	TRBJ2-7	NA	CASSLGRWNLYEQYF
TRBV28	TRBJ2-2	TRBD1	CASSSTGGPGELFF
TRBV27	TRBJ2-2	TRBD1	CASSSTGGETGELFF
TRBV7-2	TRBJ2-1	TRBD2	CASSPSGLAGKDEQFF
TRBV11-3	TRBJ2-3	NA	CASSPNKRGVPDTQYF
TRBV7-9	TRBJ1-5	NA	CASSLDLHQPQHF
TRBV10-3	TRBJ2-5	TRBD2	CAISSTSGSETQYF
TRBV5-5	TRBJ1-5	NA	CASSLRQVSNQPQHF
TRBV7-3	TRBJ2-3	TRBD2	CASSPGLAGAQGTQYF
TRBV4-2	TRBJ1-1	NA	CASSQVRTEAFF
TRBV7-3	TRBJ2-5	TRBD1	CASSPTGGEETQYF
TRBV28	TRBJ2-7	NA	CASSLRTASSYEQYF
TRBV7-2	TRBJ2-3	TRBD2	CASSTSGTSTDTQYF
TRBV7-3	TRBJ2-7	TRBD2	CASSLMAGLTYEQYF
TRBV7-3	TRBJ2-3	NA	CASSPRGVYTDTQYF
TRBV2	TRBJ2-5	TRBD2	CASSAGRMETQYF
TRBV5-1	TRBJ1-1	NA	CASHEMANTEAFF
TRBV7-2	TRBJ2-7	TRBD2	CASSAYSGENYEQYF
TRBV6-5	TRBJ2-2	TRBD1	CASSRDRDTGELFF
TRBV5-1	TRBJ2-1	TRBD2	CASSLGSSGVDEQFF
TRBV11-2	TRBJ2-3	TRBD2	CASSQSGTSPDTQYF
TRBV28	TRBJ1-3	NA	CASIHRSYSGNTIYF
TRBV6-6	TRBJ2-5	TRBD2	CASTLAGAETQYF